The 4 T cell receptor beta chains below all came from one sample that was sequenced in a study of PD-1 blockade in mismatch repair-deficient tumors. Some clones are missing from TCRdb's copy, which holds only in-frame ones; the method was immunoSEQ multiplex PCR. The sample lists 100,000 to 150,000 clones; about 85% were seen once. This specimen was peripheral blood, taken 44 weeks after starting pembrolizumab. Receptor source: an adult with mismatch repair-deficient cancer.

The chain recombines TRBV15 with TRBJ1-1, with unresolved D. Per germline, CDR1 LNHNV and CDR2 YYDKDF (reference sequence). V was cut by 3 bases and J by 4 bases, with 15 bases left in between. CDR3 size: 15 residues. DNA for the CDR3: TGTGCCACCAGCAGCCCAGCAATATCGAGCACTGAAGCTTTCTTT. It yields the protein CATSSPAISSTEAFF.

This clone was detected a few times. J is TRBJ1-5 and V is TRBV14; D gene ambiguous. The germline V gene encodes CDR1 SGHDN and CDR2 FVKESK. The CDR3 extends over 12 amino acids. The ends were cut back, 1 base at V and 6 bases at J, with 4 bases in the middle. The CDR3 sequence is CASSQGFQPQHF. DNA of the CDR3: TGTGCCAGCAGCCAAGGATTTCAGCCCCAGCATTTT.

This clone occurred once. This rearrangement joins TRBV11-2 to TRBJ2-2, with 11 bases matching TRBD1. This CDR3 contains 16 residues. J gave up 7 bases and V 4 bases, and 8 bases lay outside the gene matches. CDR1 is SGHAT, CDR2 FQNNGV, per germline. The DNA of the CDR3 is TGTGCCAGCAGCTCCAGGACAGGGGGCATGAGCGGGGAGCTGTTTTTT. Protein product: CASSSRTGGMSGELFF.

The chain has TRBV30 and TRBJ2-7; unclear D gene. Germline CDR1 reads GTSNPN; CDR2 reads SVGIG (reference sequence). V lost 5 bases, J lost 0 bases, and 17 bases lay in between. The CDR3 is 15 residues long. In DNA, the CDR3 is TGTGCCTGGTGGTCAGAAACCGAAACCTCCTACGAGCAGTACTTC. Its translation is CAWWSETETSYEQYF.